This T cell receptor beta chain derives from a study of blood T cell repertoires in COVID-19. About the research overall: The analysed material was cDNA or gDNA that came from T cells, B-cell-depleted T cells, or PBMCs.

TCRdb's table, derived via immunoSEQ multiplex PCR, lists solely in-frame clones and lacks some. Counted here are 140,000 to 150,000 clones, 84% occurring once; the ten biggest clones make up 5% to 7%. The length of the CDR3 is 16 residues. Unmatched junction bases numbered 6, after V lost 2 bases and J lost 2 bases. The V gene's germline CDR1 is MRHNA and CDR2 SNTAGT. In terms of age and location, participants ranged from roughly 18 to 90 years and lived in under 30 US areas. A case of COVID-19 had been met by exposed participants within 2 weeks before study entry. The sequence was obtained from a woman between 50 and 59 years old who had been exposed to COVID-19. This chain connects TRBV6-4 to TRBJ2-5, with 9 bases aligning to TRBD1. Specimen: PBMCs or T cells enriched from blood (not recorded which). DNA for the CDR3: TGTGCCAGCAGTGACAAACCGGGACAGGGTCAAGAGACCCAGTACTTC. Its protein product is CASSDKPGQGQETQYF.